This T cell receptor (beta chain) was observed in a study of OX40 agonist ivuxolimab in advanced cancers. The study's findings and limits: Doses of 0.1 to 3.0 mg/kg were accompanied by clonal expansion of CD4+ and CD8+ blood T cells by week 6.

This clone was counted only a few times. Its antigen is not known. It is likely a read error, because the conserved phenylalanine at the end of the CDR3 is missing. No DNA is shown, since the ends of the CDR3 on it are uncertain; the CDR3 is the one TCRdb lists. The assay was immunoSEQ multiplex PCR, and TCRdb's table has in-frame clones only and misses some. The sample lists tens of thousands of clones; about four fifths were seen once. Collection of blood occurred at baseline, at cycle 4 day 1, and at cycle 7 day 1. The CDR3 is 11 residues long, ends included. Germline values: CDR1 DFQATT, CDR2 SNEGSKA (reference sequence).

V is TRBV20-1 and J is TRBJ1-4. This receptor was obtained from an adult with an advanced solid tumor such as melanoma, head and neck, liver or kidney cancer. The specimen was CD4+ or CD8+ T cells sorted from blood, collected in a trial of the OX40 agonist ivuxolimab. The CDR3 loop is CSAASGTGHKI.